This T cell receptor (beta chain) was sequenced in a study of blood T cell repertoires in COVID-19. On the study more broadly: T cells, B-cell-depleted T cells, or PBMCs provided the cDNA or gDNA that served as material.

V was trimmed by 6 bases and J by 1 base, leaving 15 bases between them. Per germline, CDR1 SNHLY and CDR2 FYNNEI. The CDR3 is made up of 15 amino acids. Method: immunoSEQ multiplex PCR; TCRdb's copy keeps in-frame clones and lacks some. The repertoire includes roughly 200,000 clones, 80% to 85% of them detected once, and around 2.9% sits in the top ten. Exposed study participants had met a COVID-19 case within 2 weeks before entry. This TCR derives from a woman in her 30s who had been exposed to COVID-19. Sequencing used PBMCs or T cells enriched from blood (not recorded which). The V gene is TRBV2, the J gene TRBJ1-2; D possibly corresponds to TRBD1 (5 bases). In DNA form, the CDR3 reads TGTGCCAGCAGCTCCCCTCAGGGATTTAACTATGGCTACACCTTC. Encoded protein: CASSSPQGFNYGYTF.